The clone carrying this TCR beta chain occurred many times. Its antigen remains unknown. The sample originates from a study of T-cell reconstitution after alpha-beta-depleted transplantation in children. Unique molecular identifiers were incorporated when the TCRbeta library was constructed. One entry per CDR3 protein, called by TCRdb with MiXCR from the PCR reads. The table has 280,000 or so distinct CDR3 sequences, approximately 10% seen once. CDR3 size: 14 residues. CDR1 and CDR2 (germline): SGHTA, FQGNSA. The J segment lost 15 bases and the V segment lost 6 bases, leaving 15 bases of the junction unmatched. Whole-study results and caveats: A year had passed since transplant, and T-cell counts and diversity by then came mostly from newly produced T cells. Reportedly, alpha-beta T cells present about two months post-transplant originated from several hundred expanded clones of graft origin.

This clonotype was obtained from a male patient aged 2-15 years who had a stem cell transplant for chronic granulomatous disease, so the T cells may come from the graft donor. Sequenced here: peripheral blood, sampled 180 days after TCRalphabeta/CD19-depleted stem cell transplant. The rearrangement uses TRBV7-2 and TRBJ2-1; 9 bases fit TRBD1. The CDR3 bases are TGTGCCAGCAGTTCGGGGTCCCCCGGGACAGGGCGGTTCTTC. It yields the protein CASSSGSPGTGRFF.